This entry lists 17 T cell receptor beta chains sequenced from one sample in a study of cytomegalovirus exposure and HLA in healthy donors. Vbeta (60) and Jbeta (13) primers were used in the PCR. The protocol was immunoSEQ multiplex PCR, while the TCRdb copy is restricted to in-frame clones and leaves out a portion. The sample holds under 130,000 clones, about 81% seen once. The material sequenced was PBMCs. The receptors derive from a young man in good health and CMV-seronegative.

The rearrangement uses TRBV5-1 and TRBJ1-1, with 8 bases lining up with TRBD1. V shed 0 bases, J shed 0 bases, and the junction held 4 bases outside the gene matches. The CDR3 covers 16 residues. Per the germline V gene, CDR1 is SGHRS and CDR2 is YFSETQ. The CDR3 region has the DNA TGCGCCAGCAGCTTGGGGGCAGGGGGCGTGAACACTGAAGCTTTCTTT. Residues: CASSLGAGGVNTEAFF.

The chain uses TRBV6-4 and TRBJ1-2; 10 nucleotides match TRBD1. V dropped 0 bases and J dropped 8; count of bases not matched to a gene: 0. The CDR3 has 13 amino acids. The germline CDR1 and CDR2 sequences are MRHNA and SNTAGT. The DNA of the CDR3 is TGTGCCAGCAGTGACTCGGACAGGGGGGGCTACACCTTC. Translating gives CASSDSDRGGYTF.

This sequence joins TRBV18 and TRBJ2-7; D remains ambiguous. This CDR3 has 12 residues. Germline V gene data show CDR1 as KGHSH and CDR2 as LQKENI. The ends were cut back, 2 bases at V and 7 bases at J, with 9 bases in the middle. CDR3 loop: CASSPYEDEQYF. The DNA for the CDR3 is TGTGCCAGCTCACCATACGAGGATGAGCAGTACTTC. The variable domain in full, completed from reference TRBV18 and TRBJ2-7, reads NAGVMQNPRHLVRRRGQEARLRCSPMKGHSHVYWYRQLPEEGLKFMVYLQKENIIDESGMPKERFSAEFPKEGPSILRIQQVVRGDSAAYFCASSPYEDEQYFGPGTRLTVT.

The chain has TRBV27 and TRBJ2-7, with D uncertain. Germline V CDR1 and CDR2: MNHEY, SMNVEV (reference sequence). CDR3 length: 13 residues. With 2 bases removed from V and 2 bases from J, the gap between germline ends came to 7 bases. CDR3 sequence: CASSLNGAYEQYF. The CDR3 bases are TGTGCCAGCAGTTTAAATGGAGCCTACGAGCAGTACTTC.

The chain has TRBV29-1 and TRBJ2-1; 12 nucleotides line up with TRBD2. Germline V CDR1 and CDR2: SQVTM, ANQGSEA. This CDR3 region has 13 residues. CDR3 nucleotide sequence: TGCAGTGGGCTAGCGGGAGGGAACAATGAGCAGTTCTTC. It specifies CSGLAGGNNEQFF.

The chain is built from TRBV7-2 and TRBJ1-2; TRBD1 matches at 7 bases. CDR1 and CDR2 (germline): SGHTA, FQGNSA. The CDR3 has 14 amino acids. Unmatched junction bases numbered 7, after V lost 5 bases and J lost 4 bases. The CDR3 region is CASSLDRWSYGYTF. CDR3 coding DNA: TGTGCCAGCAGCCTGGACAGGTGGAGCTATGGCTACACCTTC.

The rearrangement links TRBV5-1 to TRBJ2-3; 9 positions match TRBD2. Germline loops: CDR1 SGHRS, CDR2 YFSETQ. The CDR3 is 17 residues long. The V gene end was trimmed by 5 bases and the J gene end by 9 bases; junction bases not matched to a gene: 19. The CDR3 sequence: CASSLTPPSGTRGTQYF. The CDR3 region has the DNA TGCGCCAGCAGTTTGACCCCGCCTAGCGGGACAAGGGGGACGCAGTATTTT.

The chain links TRBV27 to TRBJ1-1, with D maybe TRBD1 (5 bases). V was trimmed by 4 bases and J by 2 bases, leaving 11 bases between them. Germline CDR1 and CDR2: MNHEY and SMNVEV (reference sequence). The CDR3 runs to 14 residues. CDR3 amino acids: CASSYGGINTEAFF. The CDR3 nucleotides are TGTGCCAGCAGTTATGGGGGGATTAACACTGAAGCTTTCTTT.

V usage is TRBV19 and J usage is TRBJ2-1; 7 nucleotides agree with TRBD2. V shed 5 bases, J shed 6 bases, and the junction held 13 bases outside the gene matches. The CDR3 consists of 16 residues. Germline-derived CDR1 and CDR2 are LNHDA and SQIVND (reference sequence). For the CDR3, the DNA is TGTGCCAGTAGTGAAATGACTAGCTTGTTTCCCAATGAGCAGTTCTTC. Amino acids: CASSEMTSLFPNEQFF.

The chain links TRBV29-1 to TRBJ2-7; a possible D gene is TRBD1 (6 bases). CDR3 size: 13 residues. V was trimmed by 4 bases and J by 2 bases, leaving 12 bases between them. Germline V CDR1 and CDR2: SQVTM, ANQGSEA. CDR3 bases: TGCAGCGTTGTGGGGAGACAGGCCTACGAGCAGTACTTC. It specifies CSVVGRQAYEQYF.

The chain joins TRBV7-2 to TRBJ1-1, with 8 bases that match TRBD1. Per the germline V gene, CDR1 is SGHTA and CDR2 is FQGNSA. J was trimmed by 5 bases and V by 5 bases; bases with no gene match: 7. The CDR3 length is 14 residues. CDR3 coding DNA: TGTGCCAGCAGCACAGGGGGGTATAGTACTGAAGCTTTCTTT. It translates to CASSTGGYSTEAFF.

This chain connects TRBV28 to TRBJ2-7; 10 nucleotides align to TRBD1. J lost 2 bases, V lost 6 bases, and 4 bases had no gene match. Looked up from germline, CDR1 is MDHEN and CDR2 is SYDVKM. The CDR3 loop spans 14 amino acids. The CDR3 DNA follows: TGTGCCAGCAGAGACAGGGGGCGGGCCTACGAGCAGTACTTC. Protein sequence: CASRDRGRAYEQYF.

This chain joins TRBV6-5 and TRBJ1-2; TRBD1 matches at 9 bases. Germline values: CDR1 MNHEY, CDR2 SVGAGI. This CDR3 has 12 residues. With V trimmed by 9 bases and J by 7 bases, 6 bases remained unmatched. CDR3 nucleotides: TGTGCCAGTTGGACAGGGGTTTCTGGCTACACCTTC. It yields the protein CASWTGVSGYTF.

The chain combines TRBV6-6 with TRBJ2-7; 7 positions match TRBD1. CDR3 size: 15 residues. CDR1 and CDR2 from the germline V gene are MNHNY and SVGAGI (reference sequence). V shed 5 bases, J shed 8 bases, and the junction held 15 bases outside the gene matches. CDR3 sequence: CASSRTDRISRQQYF. CDR3 sequence (DNA): TGTGCCAGCAGTCGCACGGACAGGATTTCAAGGCAGCAGTACTTC.

The chain has TRBV7-6 and TRBJ2-1; a possible D gene is TRBD2 (5 bases). From germline, CDR1 is SGHVS and CDR2 FNYEAQ. Trimming removed 7 bases at V and 9 bases at J, with 19 bases between. The CDR3 contains 14 residues. The CDR3 reads CASNLRVAGGEQFF. In nucleotides, the CDR3 is TGTGCCAGCAACCTACGGGTGGCGGGCGGTGAGCAGTTCTTC.

The V and J genes are TRBV21-1 and TRBJ2-2; TRBD2, the table's D call, lacks a check against the DNA. TRBV21-1 is flagged as a pseudogene. This CDR3 contains 13 residues. In DNA, the CDR3 is TGTGCCAGCAGCAAAGACGGGGCCGGGGAGCTGTTTTTT. Its protein product is CASSKDGAGELFF.

This chain joins TRBV19 and TRBJ1-4; TRBD1 agrees at 7 bases. Trimming removed 9 bases from V and 7 bases from J; junction bases left unmatched: 17. From germline, CDR1 is LNHDA and CDR2 SQIVND (reference sequence). CDR3 length: 16 amino acids. This CDR3 is CASRDRQYLLFEKLFF. The CDR3 DNA sequence: TGTGCCAGCCGGGACAGACAATACCTGCTTTTTGAAAAACTGTTTTTT.